A single T cell receptor beta chain is shown here with its context. The count of this clone is one. Its target antigen remains unknown. The junction departs from the called germline gene at one end, perhaps through a read error. CDR1 and CDR2 were assigned from the germline V gene (reference sequence) as SSHAT and FNYEAQ. The CDR3 sequence holds 14 residues, the cysteine and phenylalanine included. Only the CDR3 DNA stays, 42 bases, in frame from base 1. The cohort was made up of approximately 670 healthy bone marrow donors. All cohort members were sampled while nominally healthy, although unrecorded immune exposures were likely present. The donor was CMV seropositive and was included in the group of some 290 seropositive cohort members. Every donor gave a peripheral blood sample, and the peripheral blood mononuclear cells from that sample were used for TCR beta sequencing. Genomic DNA extraction from the blood cell samples was performed with the Qiagen DNeasy Blood Extraction Kit.

The library was built by means of the immunoSEQ multiplex PCR assay. The multiplex PCR relied on a mix of 60 forward primers for TCR Vbeta segments and 13 reverse primers for TCR Jbeta segments. The CDR3 region of rearranged TCR beta genes was amplified from genomic DNA by a multiplex PCR assay. Amplified TCR beta libraries were sequenced as 87-base-pair reads on the Illumina HiSeq System. From the authors' description of their analysis: A later analysis counted 65 million to 90 million unique TCR beta chains across the 500 to 850 repertoires, and 9 million to 14 million of these chains were shared by at least two donors. To remove PCR and sequencing errors, raw reads were error-corrected and collapsed into unique sequences using a nearest-neighbor algorithm that merged closely related sequences. V, D and J gene segments were assigned by aligning CDR3 sequences to IMGT reference sequences. For a sequence to be retained, a match of at least six nucleotides was required to both a V gene segment and a J gene segment. A rearrangement counted as productive if the CDR3 had no stop codons and remained in frame with V and J, and every other rearrangement counted as non-productive. Following IMGT convention, CDR3 was defined as the stretch from the second conserved V-encoded cysteine up to the conserved J-encoded phenylalanine. The earlier analysis of fewer than 700 of the donors excluded sequences that lacked an unambiguous match to a single V gene segment. An earlier analysis of some 610 of the donors called V segments functional above 56.7% productive rearrangements and segregating when the between-donor standard deviation exceeded 5%. To diagnose cytomegalovirus status from the catalog of TCR beta chain sequences, a statistical classification framework was built. In a later analysis, TCR nucleotide sequences were compared against IMGT/GENE-DB human TR gene sequences so that V and J genes could be assigned. A later analysis assigned CDR3 sequences and most-parsimonious VDJ recombination scenarios with the TCRdist pipeline. In a later analysis, each TCR beta chain was defined by its CDR3 amino acid sequence together with its V-gene family, and reads lacking a unique V-gene family were excluded. A later analysis removed nearly 600 highly shared, low-generation-probability nucleotide sequences to deal with suspected cross-contamination and a sequencing artifact. In a later analysis, a clonal expansion index for each public chain was calculated from normalized within-repertoire ranks of inferred template counts. Generation probabilities in a later analysis came from a VDJ recombination model fitted to out-of-frame rearrangements, and those results were checked against IGoR. In a later analysis, hypergeometric tests were used to score TCR-TCR, TCR-HLA and TCR-CMV co-occurrence, with a repertoire-size bias correction applied to TCR pairs. A later analysis estimated false discovery rates by permuting HLA or CMV assignments 20 times. In a later analysis, co-occurring TCRs were grouped using DBSCAN, with TCRdist sequence similarity added in when clustering inside HLA-allele-positive subsets. Co-occurrence clustering excluded repertoires with fewer than 30,000 or more than 120,000 public chains, plus five with anomalous nucleotide sharing. TCRdb's version of the immuneACCESS table is confined to in-frame rearrangements and falls short of the full clone set. An unresolved V gene accounts for under half of the shortfall where checked; the remainder is of unknown origin. That table gives V, J and clone size, and the DNA gave D and trimming. The sample includes more than 65,000 clones, with more than 60% observed a single time. 5.5% to 7% of the sample is held by the ten biggest clonotypes.

This sample is drawn from a study of cytomegalovirus exposure and HLA in healthy donors (TCRdb year 2017). Regarding the research as a whole: According to an earlier analysis of around 600 of the donors, about 179 million T cells yielded 95 million to 140 million unique TCR beta sequences and 276 Gb of sequence data. An early release covering just under 650 HLA-typed donors comprised 300 to 350 gigabases of sequencing data and approximately 85 million unique TCR sequences. Of the 300 to 500 genotyped donors, approximately 81% were placed in the genetic ancestry cluster associated with self-reported Caucasian donors. The study was designed to test whether signatures of past pathogen exposure could be identified by cataloging public T cell receptors. The T cell repertoires of about 700 subjects were profiled by immunosequencing and related to cytomegalovirus serostatus. Along with the 666-subject first cohort, a separate validation cohort of roughly 110 different subjects was used. The study combined high-throughput TCR immunosequencing, statistical association of individual TCRs with disease status, and machine learning to predict cytomegalovirus infection status. In a later analysis, previously published TCR beta repertoires from 550 to 700 donors were re-analyzed and high-resolution HLA genotyping was added so that TCR occurrence patterns could be studied. The later analysis used no new phenotypic data to find candidate immune exposures, relying instead on TCR beta sequences and their occurrence across donors. In an earlier analysis of roughly 600 of the donors, high-throughput TCR beta sequencing was used to judge whether each TCR beta V gene segment behaved as functional or pseudogenic. Donor age, sex, ethnicity and CMV serostatus were collected together with the repertoire data. A later genetic analysis took genome-wide SNP genotypes for 398 of the 666 donors and used that subset as a discovery cohort. Every discovery cohort repertoire had been produced on one sequencing platform. HLA typing included class I and class II loci at four-digit resolution. Typing coverage varied by locus: about 620-630 donors for A, B, C, DRB1 and DQB1; roughly 520 for DQA1; 606 for DPA1; roughly 470 for DPB1. About five DR-DQ haplotypes were treated as single units for association and clustering because of strong linkage in the cohort. Across under 500 genotyped donors of the cohort, an average of approximately 240,000 unique TCR beta nucleotide sequences per donor were sequenced, and roughly a sixth of those sequences were non-productive. Beyond this particular receptor, the publication reports: A cluster of highly shared sequence variants was judged likely to be a technical artifact of the sequencing pipeline. The presence/absence analyses assumed that sequencing depth was roughly uniform across donors, and that assumption may not be true. A later analysis found that most CMV-associated TCR beta chains appeared HLA-restricted, with HLA associations seemingly driven largely by CMV exposure. Strong co-occurrence of HLA alleles, especially DR and DQ, made assigning TCR associations to individual alleles difficult. A further reported finding was that TCR beta sequences accurately predicted the HLA-A and HLA-B alleles for most subjects in the first cohort. The authors suggested that the approach could potentially be extended to other disease states and immunological phenotypes. In vitro tests confirmed that a few of the cytomegalovirus-associated TCR beta chains recognize cytomegalovirus antigens. Correlated functional status among segregating V segments might reflect linkage disequilibrium, but an unknown experimental factor could not be ruled out. The classifier was reported to diagnose cytomegalovirus status with high specificity and sensitivity in both the original and validation cohorts. Specific HLA alleles were associated with 15,000 to 20,000 TCR beta sequences at a false discovery rate of 0.05 in a later analysis. In an earlier analysis of about 540 of the donors, most TCR beta V segments were observed in productive rearrangements about 87% or about 30% of the time, broadly matching IMGT annotations. HLA typing was unavailable for some donors at each locus, so association tests used only the typed subset. In a later analysis, HLA-associated TCR beta chains were found to be more clonally expanded and to have lower generation probabilities than equally common non-associated chains. For the cohort, immune exposure information was limited to CMV serostatus. Only TCR beta chains were sequenced in this cohort, and the absence of alpha or paired-chain data limited detectable features. According to a later analysis, parvovirus B19, influenza, CMV and Epstein-Barr virus appeared linked to several top co-occurrence clusters. Because counts were too low, seventeen rarely observed V segments, including chromosome 9 orphons, were left out of the earlier analysis of some 600 of the donors. An association between a missense DCLRE1C variant and V-gene and J-gene trimming of TCR beta chains was found in a later genetic analysis and replicated in an independent cohort. Across donors, most TCR sequences were observed very rarely, whereas some public TCRs were present in many individuals. According to a later genetic analysis, donors in an Asian-associated ancestry cluster had fewer N-insertions in productive TCRs than the approximately 630-donor mean. The study listed approximately 150 TCR beta chains as associated with cytomegalovirus. In a later analysis, TCR association rates were found to vary across HLA loci, with the most associated TCRs seen for DRB1 alleles and the fewest for HLA-C alleles. Some IMGT-functional V segments, including TRBV6-2 and TRBV6-3, could not be distinguished by the 87-base-pair reads and were therefore excluded.

The sequence was obtained from a man aged 18-30 years in good health and CMV-seropositive. The chain is assembled from TRBV7-7 and TRBJ1-5, with an unclear D gene assignment. Sequenced input: PBMCs. The sequence in DNA is TGTGCTAGCAGCTTAGATCCAACTCATCAGCCCCAGCATTTT. Protein translation: CASSLDPTHQPQHF.